The entry below describes one T cell receptor (beta chain). Its target is not known. It was with 60 Vbeta and 13 Jbeta primers that the PCR ran. TCRdb's copy holds only in-frame clones and misses some; the assay was immunoSEQ multiplex PCR. The data contain around 130,000 clones, approximately 69% of them seen just once; the ten biggest clones take up more than 6%. The sample originates from a study of cytomegalovirus exposure and HLA in healthy donors. General observations from the study: Trimming of TCR beta V- and J-genes showed a link, identified in a later analysis, to a missense DCLRE1C variant. Altogether, some 160 TCR beta chains were recorded as cytomegalovirus-associated. The authors later found most CMV-associated TCR beta chains appeared HLA-restricted.

Trimming took 5 bases from V and 0 from J, leaving 5 bases between them. In germline, CDR1 is SQVTM, CDR2 ANQGSEA. The CDR3 has 13 amino acids. The chain couples TRBV29-1 to TRBJ1-6; D gene uncertain. The sequence derives from a middle-aged man in good health and CMV-seropositive. Sequenced sample: PBMCs. This CDR3 reads CSVMSSYNSPLHF. DNA for the CDR3: TGCAGCGTTATGAGCTCCTATAATTCACCCCTCCACTTT.